This T cell receptor (beta chain) was found in a study of T cells in Graves' hyperthyroidism and ophthalmopathy. Notes on this clonotype: As yet, its antigen is unknown.

The study's findings and limits: Clonotypes that were expanded in thyroid above 0.001 mostly appeared in blood too.

RNA transcripts provided the source from which TCR beta CDR3 regions were amplified. HTBI primers were the set used in a first-round RT-PCR of the TCR CDR3. From the multiplex PCR reads, TCRdb called clonotypes with MiXCR, one entry per CDR3 protein. The data hold over 350,000 distinct CDR3 sequences, with 15% to 20% observed a single time. Germline V CDR1 and CDR2: MNHEY, SMNVEV (reference sequence). The V gene end was trimmed by 6 bases and the J gene end by 7 bases; junction bases not matched to a gene: 6. The CDR3 has 13 residues. Researchers barred patients who had uncontrolled infection, other autoimmune disease, pregnancy or lactation.

The sample consisted of blood. The chain recombines TRBV27 with TRBJ1-5; 7 nucleotides line up with TRBD1. This receptor was taken from a young man with Graves' ophthalmopathy. The CDR3 spells CASRQGTGQPQHF. CDR3 DNA sequence: TGTGCCAGCAGACAGGGGACCGGGCAGCCCCAGCATTTT.